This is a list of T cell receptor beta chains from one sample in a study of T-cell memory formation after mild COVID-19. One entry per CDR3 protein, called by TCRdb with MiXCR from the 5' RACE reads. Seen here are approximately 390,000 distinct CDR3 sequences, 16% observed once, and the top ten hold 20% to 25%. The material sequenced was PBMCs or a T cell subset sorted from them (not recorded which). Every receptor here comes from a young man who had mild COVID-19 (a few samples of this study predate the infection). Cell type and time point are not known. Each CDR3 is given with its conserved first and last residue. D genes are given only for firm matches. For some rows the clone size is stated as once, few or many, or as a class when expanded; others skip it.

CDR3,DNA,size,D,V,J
CASSLGGLAGEQYF,TGTGCCAGCAGCTTGGGAGGGCTCGCCGGCGAGCAGTACTTC,NA,NA,TRBV5-4,TRBJ2-7
CASSSPDRATEAFF,TGCGCCAGCAGCTCCCCGGACAGGGCCACTGAAGCTTTCTTT,NA,TRBD1,TRBV5-1,TRBJ1-1
CATRQGSVGTQYF,TGTGCCACCAGACAGGGGAGTGTCGGGACCCAGTACTTC,many,TRBD1,TRBV24-1,TRBJ2-5
CASSAGTADYNEQFF,TGTGCCAGCAGCGCGGGGACAGCCGACTACAATGAGCAGTTCTTC,few,NA,TRBV7-2,TRBJ2-1
CAISESRSGGGRTQYF,TGTGCCATCAGTGAGAGCCGTAGCGGGGGGGGTCGGACCCAGTACTTC,NA,TRBD2,TRBV10-3,TRBJ2-5
CASSSATQGDHTQYF,TGTGCCAGCAGTTCTGCGACCCAGGGGGACCATACGCAGTATTTT,few,TRBD1,TRBV6-2/TRBV6-3,TRBJ2-3
CASRGQGTTGYTF,TGTGCCAGCAGAGGACAGGGAACGACCGGCTACACCTTC,few,TRBD1,TRBV2,TRBJ1-2
CASSAATWGEQFF,TGTGCCAGCAGCGCGGCCACATGGGGCGAGCAGTTCTTC,few,NA,TRBV9,TRBJ2-1
CASSPGAGGSYNEQFF,TGTGCCAGCAGCCCAGGGGCGGGGGGCTCCTACAATGAGCAGTTCTTC,few,TRBD2,TRBV7-2,TRBJ2-1
CASSLWEGARKTQYF,TGCGCCAGCAGCTTATGGGAGGGGGCGAGGAAGACCCAGTACTTC,few,NA,TRBV5-1,TRBJ2-5
CASRLGSEQFF,TGTGCCAGCCGACTAGGGAGTGAGCAGTTCTTC,few,NA,TRBV6-2/TRBV6-3,TRBJ2-1
CASSPHLHDRGGLNTGELFF,TGTGCCAGCAGTCCTCACCTTCACGACAGGGGCGGTTTGAACACCGGGGAGCTGTTTTTT,NA,TRBD1,TRBV6-2/TRBV6-3,TRBJ2-2
CASSLVAGLNTEAFF,TGTGCCAGCAGCTTAGTTGCGGGGCTGAACACTGAAGCTTTCTTT,many,NA,TRBV7-2,TRBJ1-1
CASSVRGPQETQYF,TGTGCCAGCAGCGTGCGGGGGCCCCAAGAGACCCAGTACTTC,NA,NA,TRBV7-6,TRBJ2-5
CASSVAGAPSSYEQYF,TGTGCCAGCAGCGTAGCCGGGGCACCGAGCTCCTACGAGCAGTACTTC,few,NA,TRBV9,TRBJ2-7
CASSGKQETDYGYTF,TGTGCCAGCTCAGGGAAACAGGAAACCGACTATGGCTACACCTTC,NA,NA,TRBV18,TRBJ1-2
CASTIGTATNEKLFF,TGTGCCAGCACTATAGGGACTGCAACTAATGAAAAACTGTTTTTT,NA,NA,TRBV28,TRBJ1-4